This T cell receptor beta chain was obtained from a study of shared clonotypes between healthy human individuals. Study-wide results and limits: The generation probabilities recorded for non-shared clonotypes fell below those of clonotypes shared by all four donors.

The repertoire was sequenced with immunoSEQ multiplex PCR; TCRdb's copy has only in-frame clones and lacks some. Counted here are about 2 million clones, 85% to 95% occurring once; the ten biggest clones make up 0.13%. It was into CD45RA+ naive and CD45RA-negative memory subsets that the CD4+ cells were split. Worth noting for this clone: Its antigen remains unidentified.

V lost 0 bases and J lost 7; bases outside the gene matches: 10. Germline V gives CDR1 SGHRS, CDR2 YFSETQ. This CDR3 has 16 amino acids. The sample consisted of naive CD4+ T cells sorted from blood. Subset defined: CD45RA+ positively selected. The receptor was derived from a young man in good health. The chain links TRBV5-1 to TRBJ2-1, with 7 bases fitting TRBD2. CDR3 residues: CASSLVGAGEANEQFF. The CDR3 nucleotides read TGCGCCAGCAGCTTGGTAGGGGCGGGAGAGGCTAATGAGCAGTTCTTC.